This T cell receptor (beta chain) was sequenced in a study of cytomegalovirus exposure and HLA in healthy donors. Note on this clone: Its target is unknown.

The length of the CDR3 is 18 residues. With 3 bases clipped from V and 3 bases from J, the junction kept 15 bases outside the gene matches. Germline loops: CDR1 MGHRA, CDR2 YSYEKL. Findings and limits, study-wide: An analysis done earlier found most TCR beta V segments productive about 87% or about 30% of the time. A later analysis appeared to link common viral pathogens to several of the most significant clusters. Among TCR beta chains, those listed as cytomegalovirus-associated numbered about 160.

In the PCR, 60 Vbeta and 13 Jbeta primers were used. Assay used: immunoSEQ multiplex PCR; TCRdb lists only in-frame clones, some missing. The table has approximately 68,000 clones, around 79% seen once. The specimen was PBMCs. This chain links TRBV4-1 with TRBJ2-3, with 7 nucleotides matching TRBD1. The receptor was isolated from a woman younger than 45 in good health and CMV-seropositive. Here the CDR3 DNA reads TGCGCCAGCAGCCAGGCACACCAACCAGGGGGATGGACAGATACGCAGTATTTT. Translating it yields CASSQAHQPGGWTDTQYF.